This T cell receptor beta chain originates from a study of shared clonotypes between healthy human individuals. Turning to this clone: The identical CDR3 is also encoded by other nucleotide sequences in the sample.

Sequencing used immunoSEQ multiplex PCR; TCRdb keeps in-frame clones, though not all of them. The table includes about 380,000 clones, 95% to 97% detected once. This TCR was sampled from a man aged 30-40 years in good health. The sample consisted of memory CD8+ T cells sorted from blood. As for subset: CD45RO+ cells pooled with CCR7-negative TemRA cells.

The DNA for the CDR3 is TGCGCCAGCAGCCCGGGGACTAGCGGTTACAATGAGCAGTTCTTC. Its protein is CASSPGTSGYNEQFF. V gene TRBV5-1 combines with J gene TRBJ2-1; 11 bases are a match to TRBD2. Germline CDR1 and CDR2: SGHRS and YFSETQ. The CDR3 runs to 15 residues. V dropped 4 bases and J dropped 4; count of bases not matched to a gene: 4.